These 9 T cell receptor beta chains originate from one sample sequenced in a study of cytomegalovirus exposure and HLA in healthy donors. With 60 Vbeta and 13 Jbeta primers, the PCR was carried out. Profiled with immunoSEQ multiplex PCR; TCRdb holds only in-frame clones, not every one. The specimen's table records tens of thousands of clones. Sequencing was performed on PBMCs. Receptors originate from a middle-aged woman in good health and CMV-seropositive.

The chain combines TRBV7-9 with TRBJ1-4; 7 nucleotides agree with TRBD1. The junction had 8 bases not matched to a gene; V was cut back by 0 bases and J by 10 bases. The CDR3 has 15 amino acids. The germline V gene encodes CDR1 SEHNR and CDR2 FQNEAQ (reference sequence). This CDR3 is CASSLADRPQGKLFF. CDR3 DNA sequence: TGTGCCAGCAGCTTAGCGGACAGGCCTCAGGGAAAACTGTTTTTT.

V gene TRBV9 combines with J gene TRBJ1-2, with 10 bases fitting TRBD1. Germline-derived CDR1 and CDR2 are SGDLS and YYNGEE. The ends lost 3 bases at V and 8 bases at J; junction bases unmatched: 10. This CDR3 has 15 amino acids. The CDR3 loop reads CASSAVGQGGDGYTF. CDR3 coding DNA: TGTGCCAGCAGCGCAGTCGGACAGGGGGGTGACGGCTACACCTTC.

The V call is TRBV7-2, the J call TRBJ2-2; 9 bases agree with TRBD2. This CDR3 has 16 amino acids. CDR1 SGHTA and CDR2 FQGNSA come from the germline V gene. The junction had 6 bases not matched to a gene; V was cut back by 3 bases and J by 4 bases. The CDR3 coding sequence is TGTGCCAGCAGCTTGGCGGGAGGGCCGGGCACCGGGGAGCTGTTTTTT. It is translated as CASSLAGGPGTGELFF.

The chain combines TRBV27 with TRBJ2-3; D unresolved. The CDR3 runs 13 residues. Per germline, CDR1 MNHEY and CDR2 SMNVEV (reference sequence). The ends were cut back, 4 bases at V and 1 base at J, with 6 bases in the middle. DNA for the CDR3: TGTGCCAGCAGTTGGGCCCGCACAGATACGCAGTATTTT. Translation: CASSWARTDTQYF.

The chain employs TRBV5-1 and TRBJ2-5; tentative D call: TRBD1 (6 bases). The assigned J gene may be wrong: the sequence end matches TRBJ2-7 better. The CDR3 spans 16 residues. Germline assignment: CDR1 SGHRS and CDR2 YFSETQ. The CDR3 here is CASSLPRGQKTYEQYF. In nucleotides, the CDR3 is TGCGCCAGCAGCCTTCCCCGAGGACAGAAAACCTACGAGCAGTACTTC.

This chain uses TRBV18 with TRBJ2-2, with a tentative D call TRBD2 (5 bases). The CDR3 is 16 amino acids. Between the trimmed V and J ends, which lost 0 bases and 4 bases, there was a span of 12 bases. The germline V gene has CDR1 KGHSH and CDR2 LQKENI. In nucleotides, the CDR3 is TGTGCCAGCTCACCACCGAACGGGATCACCACCGGGGAGCTGTTTTTT. It specifies CASSPPNGITTGELFF.

This chain connects TRBV2 to TRBJ1-6; 7 bases line up with TRBD1. This CDR3 is built from 14 residues. The germline V gene encodes CDR1 SNHLY and CDR2 FYNNEI. The V gene end was trimmed by 8 bases and the J gene end by 6 bases; junction bases not matched to a gene: 7. The CDR3 coding sequence is TGTGCCAGCGGAAAAGGGACAGTTAATTCACCCCTCCACTTT. This codes for CASGKGTVNSPLHF.

This chain joins TRBV7-9 and TRBJ2-2; 10 bases fit TRBD1. This CDR3 is 16 amino acids long. Germline V lookup: CDR1 SEHNR, CDR2 FQNEAQ (reference sequence). V trimming: 3 bases; J trimming: 8 bases; junction bases outside the gene matches: 9. The CDR3 nucleotides are TGTGCCAGCAGCTTCAGTAACGACAGGGGGCAGGGGGAGCTGTTTTTT. This encodes CASSFSNDRGQGELFF.

This sequence joins TRBV28 and TRBJ1-4, with D possibly being TRBD1 (6 bases). The CDR3 spans 16 residues. Trimming stripped 3 bases from V and 2 bases from J, with 13 bases between. Looked up from germline, CDR1 is MDHEN and CDR2 is SYDVKM. The CDR3 here is CASSLGGLVTNEKLFF. CDR3 nucleotide sequence: TGTGCCAGCAGTTTGGGGGGGCTGGTGACTAATGAAAAACTGTTTTTT. Combining the CDR3 with reference TRBV28 and TRBJ1-4 gives the whole variable domain DVKVTQSSRYLVKRTGEKVFLECVQDMDHENMFWYRQDPGLGLRLIYFSYDVKMKEKGDIPEGYSVSREKKERFSLILESASTNQTSMYLCASSLGGLVTNEKLFFGSGTQLSVL.